Detailed here is one T cell receptor beta chain. Its specificity is not known. This entry is derived from a study of response to subunit inactivated influenza vaccine. Study-wide results and caveats: Few additional T cells are recruited per seasonal influenza vaccination, authors suggested.

Trimming removed 3 bases from V and 4 bases from J; junction bases left unmatched: 10. Germline-derived CDR1 and CDR2 are SGHVS and FQNEAQ. The CDR3 extends over 16 amino acids. Each CDR3 protein gets one entry after TCRdb re-called the RT-PCR reads with MiXCR. The repertoire includes roughly 790,000 distinct CDR3 sequences, approximately 21% of them detected once, and 9.5% to 13% sits in the top ten. The sample in question was PBMCs from blood, obtained about 5 days after vaccination. This TCR was recovered from a man aged 45-65 years who received an inactivated influenza vaccine. The chain links TRBV7-8 to TRBJ2-7; 9 nucleotides line up with TRBD2. The CDR3 DNA sequence: TGTGCCAGCAGCTTGGAAAGCGGGAGGCGGGGGTACGAGCAGTACTTC. This codes for CASSLESGRRGYEQYF.